A selection of T cell receptor beta chains follows, all from one sample in a study of T cells after yellow fever vaccination. MiXCR, run by TCRdb on the 5' RACE reads, gives a single entry per CDR3 protein. This repertoire shows roughly 500,000 distinct CDR3 sequences, under 25% found once; its top ten account for roughly an eighth. The starting material was PBMCs, obtained 15 days after the yellow fever booster vaccination. The source is a man younger than 45 who received the YFV17D yellow fever vaccine. Both conserved end residues are part of each CDR3. D genes are given only for firm matches. Clone size is stated in some rows and not others, as once, few, many or a class when expanded.

V gene	clone size	J gene	D gene	CDR3 length	CDR3 DNA	CDR3 protein
TRBV10-3	few	TRBJ2-2	-	14	TGTGCCACGAGACCGGGCCTAGGGGCCGGGGAGCTGTTTTTT	CATRPGLGAGELFF
TRBV7-2	-	TRBJ1-5	-	13	TGTGCCAGCAGCTTAGAGGGCAGCCCCGTCACGCATTTT	CASSLEGSPVTHF
TRBV7-2	-	TRBJ2-7	TRBD1	15	TGTGCCAGCAGCGTAATGACAGGGAGCTCCTACGAGCAGTACTTC	CASSVMTGSSYEQYF
TRBV7-8	-	TRBJ2-7	TRBD2	15	TGTGCCAGCAGCTTAGGAGGGACTACCTCCTACGAGCAGTACTTC	CASSLGGTTSYEQYF
TRBV5-1	few	TRBJ2-7	-	14	TGCGCCAGCAGCTTGTGGGACGGCTCCTACGAGCAGTACTTC	CASSLWDGSYEQYF
TRBV12-3/TRBV12-4	many	TRBJ2-7	TRBD1	13	TGTGCCAGCAGGGGGACAGGGGCCTACGAGCAGTACTTC	CASRGTGAYEQYF
TRBV4-3	-	TRBJ2-1	-	17	TGCGCCAGCAGCCAAGAGTACGCTGCTATCTCCTACAATGAGCAGTTCTTC	CASSQEYAAISYNEQFF
TRBV18	few	TRBJ2-6	TRBD1	16	TGTGCCAGCTCACCCGGACAGGGGGCTGGGGCCAACGTCCTGACTTTC	CASSPGQGAGANVLTF
TRBV9	-	TRBJ1-1	-	16	TGTGCCAGCAGCCCCCCCGGGGGTGGGTTTCACACTGAAGCTTTCTTT	CASSPPGGGFHTEAFF
TRBV20-1	-	TRBJ2-5	TRBD2	13	TGCAGTGTACTAGCGGGGAAAGGGGAGACCCAGTACTTC	CSVLAGKGETQYF
TRBV20-1	once	TRBJ2-2	TRBD2	14	TGCAGTGCAACGAGCGGGAGGCTCACCGGGGAGCTGTTTTTT	CSATSGRLTGELFF
TRBV7-9	-	TRBJ2-7	-	16	TGTGCCAGCACCGACTCCGGGACATTTATCTCCTACGAGCAGTACTTC	CASTDSGTFISYEQYF
TRBV4-2	-	TRBJ2-1	TRBD2	18	TGTGCCAGCAGCCAAGGCGCTAGCGGGAGGGCCGTTCCCAATGAGCAGTTCTTC	CASSQGASGRAVPNEQFF
TRBV10-3	-	TRBJ2-3	TRBD2	14	TGTGCCGCTCGGGCGGGAGGAAGTACAGATACGCAGTATTTT	CAARAGGSTDTQYF
TRBV5-1	few	TRBJ1-2	TRBD1	14	TGCGCCAGCAGCACGGGACAGGGGGCATATGGCTACACCTTC	CASSTGQGAYGYTF
TRBV6-1	few	TRBJ2-7	TRBD2	13	TGTGCCAGCAACGGCGGGAGCTCATCCGAGCAGTACTTC	CASNGGSSSEQYF
TRBV5-1	-	TRBJ1-4	-	16	TGCGCCAGCAGCCTCGGACGCGAGTGGAGGAAAGAAAAACTGTTTTTT	CASSLGREWRKEKLFF
TRBV9	few	TRBJ1-5	-	15	TGTGCCAGCAGCGAGGGGCCAGTGGGCAATCAGCCCCAGCATTTT	CASSEGPVGNQPQHF
TRBV6-1	few	TRBJ1-6	TRBD1	15	TGTGCCAGCAGTGCAGGGACAGTTCATCATTCACCCCTCCACTTT	CASSAGTVHHSPLHF
TRBV27	-	TRBJ2-7	-	17	TGTGCCAGCAGTCTCCTCGGTCCCCGAGTGGGACTCTACGAGCAGTACTTC	CASSLLGPRVGLYEQYF
TRBV7-6	few	TRBJ1-1	-	14	TGTGCCAGCAGTCCCTCCCCCGGGGGCTCTGAAGCTTTCTTT	CASSPSPGGSEAFF
TRBV29-1	few	TRBJ2-3	-	12	TGCAGCGTAGACCCTAACACCGATACGCAGTATTTT	CSVDPNTDTQYF
TRBV10-3	-	TRBJ1-2	TRBD1	15	TGTGCCATCAGTGCCGGGACAGGGGATGGCTATGGCTACACCTTC	CAISAGTGDGYGYTF
TRBV7-9	many	TRBJ2-5	-	11	TGTGCCAGCAGTTCCCCGGAGACCCAGTACTTC	CASSSPETQYF
TRBV6-5	-	TRBJ2-7	-	15	TGTGCCAGCAGTTACGTAGTGGGGGCTCCCTACGAGCAGTACTTC	CASSYVVGAPYEQYF
TRBV20-1	few	TRBJ2-3	-	14	TGCAGTGCGCCCCTCGACAGGGAGGCAGATACGCAGTATTTT	CSAPLDREADTQYF
TRBV6-6	-	TRBJ1-3	-	11	TGTGCCAGCAGAGACATGGGCACCATATATTTT	CASRDMGTIYF
TRBV19	-	TRBJ2-1	TRBD2	15	TGTGCCAGTAGTATGGGGGGGACTACCCACAATGAGCAGTTCTTC	CASSMGGTTHNEQFF
TRBV30	-	TRBJ2-6	-	17	TGTGCCTGGAGTCTGGGCAGCGTCTGGCGTGGGGCCAACGTCCTGACTTTC	CAWSLGSVWRGANVLTF
TRBV24-1	-	TRBJ2-3	TRBD2	17	TGTGCCACCAGTGATCCTCTAGCGGGAGGCTGCACAGATACGCAGTATTTT	CATSDPLAGGCTDTQYF
TRBV28	-	TRBJ2-5	-	12	TGTGCCAGCATGGGGTTGGTCGAGACCCAGTACTTC	CASMGLVETQYF
TRBV6-5	-	TRBJ2-5	-	15	TGTGCCAGCAGTTACTCTGAGACGATCGATGAGACCCAGTACTTC	CASSYSETIDETQYF
TRBV12-3/TRBV12-4	few	TRBJ1-2	-	11	TGTGCCAGCAGCTCAGGGGACGGCTACACCTTC	CASSSGDGYTF
TRBV6-2/TRBV6-3	few	TRBJ2-5	-	14	TGTGCCAGCAGGCCGGGGAGACTACAAGAGACCCAGTACTTC	CASRPGRLQETQYF
TRBV25-1	-	TRBJ1-3	-	16	TGTGCCAGCATGGACGGAACCGGAACCGGAGGAAACACCATATATTTT	CASMDGTGTGGNTIYF
TRBV7-9	few	TRBJ2-2	TRBD2	16	TGTGCCAGCAGCTTAGTTCTAGCGGCGGACACCGGGGAGCTGTTTTTT	CASSLVLAADTGELFF
TRBV2	-	TRBJ1-5	-	14	TGTGCCAGCAGTGCGCAGTCCGCCAATCAGCCCCAGCATTTT	CASSAQSANQPQHF
TRBV7-2	-	TRBJ2-3	TRBD2	15	TGTGCCAGCAGCGAGACTAGCGGAGCAGGCCTAACGCAGTATTTT	CASSETSGAGLTQYF
TRBV29-1	-	TRBJ2-1	-	11	TGCAGCGTTGCTTTGTACAATGAGCAGTTCTTC	CSVALYNEQFF
TRBV5-1	-	TRBJ2-7	-	14	TGCGCCAGCGAACCGCGCCCTCAAGCCTACGAGCAGTACTTC	CASEPRPQAYEQYF